The entry that follows covers one T cell receptor beta chain sequence. The antigen is not known. These data originate in a study of shared clonotypes between healthy human individuals. The CDR3 extends over 14 amino acids. Per the germline V gene, CDR1 is MGHRA and CDR2 is YSYEKL. After removal of 2 bases from V and 9 bases from J, the junction contained 8 bases not matched to a gene. Repertoires were generated with immunoSEQ multiplex PCR, while TCRdb's copy carries only in-frame clones and drops some. This table holds some 2.4 million clones, approximately 93% found once. The study separated CD4+ cells into CD45RA+ naive and CD45RA-negative memory subsets. Overall study findings and caveats: Read depth was anticipated to influence clonotype sharing among donors.

The TCR comes from a man aged 18-30 years in good health. Some clones in this sample may be carry-over from other donors' samples. The chain uses TRBV4-1 and TRBJ1-2; 8 bases match TRBD1. The source material was naive CD4+ T cells from PBMCs. Sample subset: CD45RA+ positively selected. The CDR3 DNA follows: TGCGCCAGCAGCCAACCCGACAGGGGTAGGCGCTACACCTTC. This codes for CASSQPDRGRRYTF.